The entry below describes one T cell receptor (beta chain). This CDR3 spans 12 amino acids. Germline CDR1 and CDR2: SGHRS and YFSETQ. Trimming took 7 bases from V and 6 from J, leaving 13 bases between them. In the source study's methods: Reference gene primer amplification gave nucleated cell count estimates. Profiling relied on immunoSEQ multiplex PCR, and the TCRdb table lists in-frame clones only, not all of them. V, J and clone size are taken as reported in that table, and D and trimming were inferred from the DNA itself. This sample yields about 280,000 clones, of which 75% to 90% are seen a single time; 2% to 2.5% belongs to the top ten. This sample stems from a study of blood T cell repertoires in COVID-19. Study in general: The United States, Italy and Spain were the sources of the acute and convalescent COVID-19 samples. Sources were T cells, B-cell-depleted T cells, or PBMCs; the material itself was cDNA or gDNA.

This TCR came from a woman aged 45 to 65 who had recovered from COVID-19. V gene TRBV5-1 combines with J gene TRBJ1-2; D perhaps matches TRBD1 (5 bases). The sample consisted of peripheral blood. CDR3 coding DNA: TGCGCCAGCCGACGGGGGGTTGATGGCTACACCTTC. The encoded protein is CASRRGVDGYTF.